One sample yielded the 10 T cell receptor beta chains listed below, sequenced in a study of CD8 T cells in ankylosing spondylitis. These receptors have no identified antigens. Study conclusions and caveats: It appeared that ankylosing spondylitis blood was characterized by a TCR beta motif of several highly homologous variants.

TCRdb reprocessed the 5' RACE reads with MiXCR, giving one entry per CDR3 protein. The sample has some 200,000 distinct CDR3 sequences; 5.5% to 7.5% are singletons. The sequenced material came from blood, either unsorted or a sorted T cell fraction (not recorded which). These receptors all come from a male donor with ankylosing spondylitis.

This clonotype was seen ten or more times. This chain uses TRBV20-1 with TRBJ2-7, with 7 positions matching TRBD1. Germline CDR1 reads DFQATT; CDR2 reads SNEGSKA (reference sequence). The CDR3 totals 13 residues. V lost 2 bases, J lost 4 bases, and 5 bases stayed unmatched. CDR3 residues: CSARPAQGYEQYF. For the CDR3, the DNA is TGCAGTGCTAGACCCGCACAGGGGTACGAGCAGTACTTC.

The chain uses TRBV7-8 and TRBJ1-2; D may be TRBD1 (5 bases). Trimming pared 5 bases from V and 1 base from J, leaving 8 bases between. Germline V gives CDR1 SGHVS, CDR2 FQNEAQ. The CDR3 is made up of 13 amino acids. CDR3 nucleotides: TGTGCCAGCAGCCTGACAGATAACTATGGCTACACCTTC. Protein sequence: CASSLTDNYGYTF. Filled out from reference TRBV7-8 and TRBJ1-2, the complete variable domain reads GAGVSQSPRYKVAKRGQDVALRCDPISGHVSLFWYQQALGQGPEFLTYFQNEAQLDKSGLPSDRFFAERPEGSVSTLKIQRTQQEDSAVYLCASSLTDNYGYTFGSGTRLTVV.

This clonotype was counted ten times or more. The chain joins TRBV6-2 or TRBV6-3 to TRBJ2-5; 7 bases are shared with TRBD1. The V and J ends lost 8 bases and 5 bases, in that order; junction bases with no gene match: 14. Germline V gene sequence: CDR1 MNHEY, CDR2 SVGEGT. The CDR3 is made up of 15 amino acids. The CDR3 is CASFSGTVGQETQYF. CDR3 DNA sequence: TGTGCCAGCTTCTCCGGGACAGTAGGGCAGGAGACCCAGTACTTC.

The table lists this clonotype with many counts. The genes are TRBV12-3 or TRBV12-4 and TRBJ1-1; D gene uncertain. V dropped 3 bases and J dropped 5 bases, with 13 bases sitting between them. This CDR3 has 14 residues. The CDR3 loop reads CASSLGRVATEAFF. The CDR3 DNA reads as TGTGCCAGCAGTTTGGGTAGGGTGGCGACTGAAGCTTTCTTT.

This clonotype has a count of ten or more. V is TRBV12-3 or TRBV12-4 and J is TRBJ2-7; TRBD1 is a possible D gene (6 bases). CDR3 length: 12 amino acids. The ends were cut back, 5 bases at V and 7 bases at J, with 12 bases in the middle. CDR3 protein: CASSLGQREQYF. The CDR3 coding sequence is TGTGCCAGCAGTCTTGGACAGAGAGAGCAGTACTTC.

The sample holds many counts of this clonotype. The CDR3 protein is CASSQAGRTYEQYF. For the CDR3, the DNA is TGCGCCAGCAGCCAAGCAGGTCGGACCTACGAGCAGTACTTC. The chain carries TRBV4-1 and TRBJ2-7; D is ambiguous. Germline V gene sequence: CDR1 MGHRA, CDR2 YSYEKL. This CDR3 region has 14 residues. Trimming left V 1 base short and J 2 bases short, with 9 bases between.

Many counts were recorded for this clonotype. This rearrangement joins TRBV9 to TRBJ1-1, with 12 bases lining up with TRBD1. The CDR3 consists of 17 residues. The ends lost 0 bases at V and 0 bases at J; junction bases unmatched: 3. Looked up from germline, CDR1 is SGDLS and CDR2 is YYNGEE. Written as DNA, the CDR3 is TGTGCCAGCAGCGTAGGGGACAGGGGGCGAGTGAACACTGAAGCTTTCTTT. Its translation is CASSVGDRGRVNTEAFF.

V gene TRBV7-6 combines with J gene TRBJ2-2, with TRBD1 identical over 8 bases. The CDR3 extends over 16 amino acids. In germline, CDR1 is SGHVS, CDR2 FNYEAQ. V lost 4 bases to trimming and J lost 6 bases; unmatched junction nucleotides: 10. The CDR3 protein is CASSSPGQDLSGELFF. CDR3 DNA: TGTGCCAGCAGCTCACCGGGACAGGATTTGTCCGGGGAGCTGTTTTTT.

The gene calls are TRBV4-3 and TRBJ2-3; D uncertain. The germline V and J ends were trimmed by 1 base and 8 bases, with 16 bases remaining between them. The CDR3 has 15 amino acids. The germline V gene encodes CDR1 LGHNA and CDR2 YSLEER. The CDR3 nucleotides are TGCGCCAGCAGCCAAGGGGCATTGTCGGTGGCTACGCAGTATTTT. Its protein is CASSQGALSVATQYF.

This clonotype came up many times. The CDR3 DNA reads as TGTGCCAGCAGCCTGGGGGGGAGCACAGATACGCAGTATTTT. It yields the protein CASSLGGSTDTQYF. The chain couples TRBV12-3 or TRBV12-4 to TRBJ2-3, with TRBD2 matching over 7 bases. The CDR3 is 14 residues long. V lost 6 bases, J lost 0 bases, and 3 bases stayed unmatched.